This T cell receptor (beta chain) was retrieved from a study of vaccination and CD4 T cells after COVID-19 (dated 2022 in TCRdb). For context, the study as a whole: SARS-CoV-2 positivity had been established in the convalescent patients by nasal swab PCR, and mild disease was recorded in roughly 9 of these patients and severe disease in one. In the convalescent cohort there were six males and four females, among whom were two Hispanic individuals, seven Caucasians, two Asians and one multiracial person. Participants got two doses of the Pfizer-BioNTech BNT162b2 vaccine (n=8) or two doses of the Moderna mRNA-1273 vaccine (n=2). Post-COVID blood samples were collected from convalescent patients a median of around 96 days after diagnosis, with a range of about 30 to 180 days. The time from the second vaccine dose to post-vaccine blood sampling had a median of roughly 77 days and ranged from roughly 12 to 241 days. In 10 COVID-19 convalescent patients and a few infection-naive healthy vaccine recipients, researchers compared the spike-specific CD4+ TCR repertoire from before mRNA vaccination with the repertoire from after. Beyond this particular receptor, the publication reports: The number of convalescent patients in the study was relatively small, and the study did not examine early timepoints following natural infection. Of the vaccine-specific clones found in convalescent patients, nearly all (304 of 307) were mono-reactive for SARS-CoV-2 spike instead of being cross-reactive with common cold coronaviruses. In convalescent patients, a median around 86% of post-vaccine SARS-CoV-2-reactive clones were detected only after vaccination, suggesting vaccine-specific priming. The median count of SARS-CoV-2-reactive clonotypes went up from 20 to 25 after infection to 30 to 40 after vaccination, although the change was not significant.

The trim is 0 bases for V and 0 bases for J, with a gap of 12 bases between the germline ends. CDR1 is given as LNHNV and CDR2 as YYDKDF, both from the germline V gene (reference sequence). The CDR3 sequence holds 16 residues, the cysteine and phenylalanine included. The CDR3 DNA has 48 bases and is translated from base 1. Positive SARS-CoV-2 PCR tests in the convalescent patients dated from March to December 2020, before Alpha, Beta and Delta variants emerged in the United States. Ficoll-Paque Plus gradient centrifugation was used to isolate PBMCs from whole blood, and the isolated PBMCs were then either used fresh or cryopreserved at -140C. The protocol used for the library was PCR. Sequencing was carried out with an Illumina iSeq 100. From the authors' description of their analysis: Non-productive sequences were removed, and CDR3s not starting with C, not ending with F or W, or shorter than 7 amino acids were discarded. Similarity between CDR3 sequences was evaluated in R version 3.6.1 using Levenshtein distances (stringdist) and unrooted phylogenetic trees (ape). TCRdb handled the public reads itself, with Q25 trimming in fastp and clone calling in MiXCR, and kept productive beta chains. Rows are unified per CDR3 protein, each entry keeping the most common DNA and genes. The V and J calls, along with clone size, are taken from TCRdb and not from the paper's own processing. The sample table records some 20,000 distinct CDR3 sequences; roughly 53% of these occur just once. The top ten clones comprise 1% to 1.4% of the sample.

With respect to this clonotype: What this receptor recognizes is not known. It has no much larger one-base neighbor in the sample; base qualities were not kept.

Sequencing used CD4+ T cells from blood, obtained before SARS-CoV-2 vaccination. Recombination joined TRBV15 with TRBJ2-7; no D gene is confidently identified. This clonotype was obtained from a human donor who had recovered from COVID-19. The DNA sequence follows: TGTGCCACCAGCAGAGATCTTGGACGGACCTCCTACGAGCAGTACTTC. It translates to CATSRDLGRTSYEQYF.